This entry describes one T cell receptor (beta chain). Trimming took 4 bases from V and 8 from J, leaving 18 bases between them. This CDR3 has 15 residues. Per germline, CDR1 LGHDT and CDR2 YNNKEL (reference sequence). Generated by immunoSEQ multiplex PCR, the TCRdb table keeps only in-frame clones and is missing some. Altogether around 130,000 clones are present, approximately 90% being singletons, with the ten largest covering more than 2.5%. The data were obtained in a study of control samples from healthy donors and cancer patients. The chain combines TRBV3-1 (or the pseudogene TRBV3-2) with TRBJ2-1; perhaps TRBD2 as D (7 bases). The specimen was blood. The origin of this receptor is a man aged 45-60 years in good health. The CDR3 nucleotides are TGTGCCAGCAGCCGGGAGGGGGACTTTAGGGATGAGCAGTTCTTC. Translated, it gives CASSREGDFRDEQFF.